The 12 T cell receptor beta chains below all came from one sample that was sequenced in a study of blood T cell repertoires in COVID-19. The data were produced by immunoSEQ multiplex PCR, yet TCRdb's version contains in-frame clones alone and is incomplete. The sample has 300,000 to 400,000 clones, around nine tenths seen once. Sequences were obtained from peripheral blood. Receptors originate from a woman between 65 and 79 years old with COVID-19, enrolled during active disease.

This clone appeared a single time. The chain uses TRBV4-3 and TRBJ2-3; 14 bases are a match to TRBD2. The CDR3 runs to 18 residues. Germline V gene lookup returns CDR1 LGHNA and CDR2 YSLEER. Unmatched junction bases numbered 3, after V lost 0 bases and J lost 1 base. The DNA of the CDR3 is TGCGCCAGCAGCCAAGATCGACTAGCGGGGGGGGGCACAGATACGCAGTATTTT. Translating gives CASSQDRLAGGGTDTQYF.

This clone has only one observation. In DNA form, the CDR3 reads TGCGCCAGCAGCTCGAGCGCCTCCCCCTCTAGCGGGGGGGCCAGATTAGATACGCAGTATTTT. Translating it yields CASSSSASPSSGGARLDTQYF. The V gene is TRBV5-1, the J gene TRBJ2-3, with 12 bases lining up with TRBD2. Trimming cost V 3 bases and J 5 bases; bases outside gene matches: 22. CDR3 length: 21 residues. CDR1 is SGHRS, CDR2 YFSETQ, per germline.

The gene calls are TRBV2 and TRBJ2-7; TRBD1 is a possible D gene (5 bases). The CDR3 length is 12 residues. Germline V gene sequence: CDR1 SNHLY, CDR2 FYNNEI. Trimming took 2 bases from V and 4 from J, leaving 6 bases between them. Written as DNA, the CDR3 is TGTGCCAGCAGTGAATCAGGGTACGAGCAGTACTTC. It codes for CASSESGYEQYF.

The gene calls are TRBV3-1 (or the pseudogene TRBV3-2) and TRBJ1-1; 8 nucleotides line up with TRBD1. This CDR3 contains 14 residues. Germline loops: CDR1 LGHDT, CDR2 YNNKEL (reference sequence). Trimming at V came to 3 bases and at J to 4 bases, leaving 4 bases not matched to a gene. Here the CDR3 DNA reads TGTGCCAGCAGCCACGGGCAGGGGGCCACTGAAGCTTTCTTT. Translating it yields CASSHGQGATEAFF.

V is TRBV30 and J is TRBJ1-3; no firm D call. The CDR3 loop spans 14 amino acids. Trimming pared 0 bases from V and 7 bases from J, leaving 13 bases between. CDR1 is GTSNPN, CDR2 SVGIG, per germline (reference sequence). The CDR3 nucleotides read TGTGCCTGGAGTGTACGCGGTCAGATTAACACCATATATTTT. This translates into CAWSVRGQINTIYF.

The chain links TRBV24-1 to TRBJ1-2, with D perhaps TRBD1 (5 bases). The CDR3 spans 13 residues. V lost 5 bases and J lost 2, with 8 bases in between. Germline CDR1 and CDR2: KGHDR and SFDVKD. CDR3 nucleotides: TGTGCCACCAGTGTAGCAGGGAACTATGGCTACACCTTC. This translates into CATSVAGNYGYTF.

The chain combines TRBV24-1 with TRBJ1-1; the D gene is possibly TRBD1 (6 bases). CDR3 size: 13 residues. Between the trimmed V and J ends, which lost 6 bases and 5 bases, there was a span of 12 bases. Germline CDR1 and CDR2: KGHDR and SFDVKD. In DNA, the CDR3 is TGTGCCACCAGTCAAGCCAGGGGAACTGAAGCTTTCTTT. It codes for CATSQARGTEAFF.

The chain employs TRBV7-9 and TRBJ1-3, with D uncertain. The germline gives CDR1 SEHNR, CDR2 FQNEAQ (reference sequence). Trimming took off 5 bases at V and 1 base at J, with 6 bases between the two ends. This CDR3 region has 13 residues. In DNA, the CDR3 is TGTGCCAGCAGCCTAATATCTGGAAACACCATATATTTT. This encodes CASSLISGNTIYF. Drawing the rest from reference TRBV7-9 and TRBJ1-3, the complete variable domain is DTGVSQNPRHKITKRGQNVTFRCDPISEHNRLYWYRQTLGQGPEFLTYFQNEAQLEKSRLLSDRFSAERPKGSFSTLEIQRTEQGDSAMYLCASSLISGNTIYFGEGSWLTVV.

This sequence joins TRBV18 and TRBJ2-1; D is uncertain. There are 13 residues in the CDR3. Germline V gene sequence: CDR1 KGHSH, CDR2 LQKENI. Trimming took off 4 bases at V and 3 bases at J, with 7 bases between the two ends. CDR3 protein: CASSLTDYNEQFF. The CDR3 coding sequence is TGTGCCAGCTCACTTACAGACTACAATGAGCAGTTCTTC.

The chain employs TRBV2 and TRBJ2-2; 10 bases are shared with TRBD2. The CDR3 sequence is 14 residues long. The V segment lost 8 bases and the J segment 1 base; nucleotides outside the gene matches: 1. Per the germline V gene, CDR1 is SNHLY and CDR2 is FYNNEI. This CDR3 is CASLAGENTGELFF. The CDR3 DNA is TGTGCCAGCCTAGCGGGGGAGAACACCGGGGAGCTGTTTTTT.

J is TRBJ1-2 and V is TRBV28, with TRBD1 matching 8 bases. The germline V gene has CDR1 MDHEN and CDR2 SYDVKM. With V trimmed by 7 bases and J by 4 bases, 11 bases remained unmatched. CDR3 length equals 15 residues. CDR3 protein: CASNGQGAESYGYTF. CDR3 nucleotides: TGTGCCAGCAACGGCCAGGGGGCGGAAAGCTATGGCTACACCTTC.

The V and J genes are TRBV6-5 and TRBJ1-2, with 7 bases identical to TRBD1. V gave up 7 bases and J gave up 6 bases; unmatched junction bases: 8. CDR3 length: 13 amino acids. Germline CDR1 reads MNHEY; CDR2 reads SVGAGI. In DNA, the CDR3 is TGTGCCAGCACCCAACAGGGGTGGGATGGCTACACCTTC. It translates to CASTQQGWDGYTF.